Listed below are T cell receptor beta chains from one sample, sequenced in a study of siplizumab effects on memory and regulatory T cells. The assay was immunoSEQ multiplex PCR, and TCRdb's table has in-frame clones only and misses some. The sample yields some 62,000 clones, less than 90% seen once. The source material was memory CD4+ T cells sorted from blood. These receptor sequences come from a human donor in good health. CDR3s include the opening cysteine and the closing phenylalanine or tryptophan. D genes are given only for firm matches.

CDR3 protein: CASSPRLAGGSNEQFF
V gene: TRBV18
J gene: TRBJ2-1
CDR3 length: 16
D gene: TRBD2

CDR3 protein: CASSIEGQHTEAFF
V gene: TRBV19
J gene: TRBJ1-1
CDR3 length: 14
D gene: TRBD1

CDR3 protein: CASSLGPSVEDTQYF
V gene: TRBV7-3
J gene: TRBJ2-3
CDR3 length: 15
D gene: NA

CDR3 protein: CASSLEGDRTEAFF
V gene: TRBV7-2
J gene: TRBJ1-1
CDR3 length: 14
D gene: NA

CDR3 protein: CASSRTPTGSSYNSPLHF
V gene: TRBV11-1
J gene: TRBJ1-6
CDR3 length: 18
D gene: NA

CDR3 protein: CASSYGGPELFF
V gene: TRBV6-6
J gene: TRBJ2-2
CDR3 length: 12
D gene: NA

CDR3 protein: CASSLGRLAGGPYNEQFF
V gene: TRBV7-8
J gene: TRBJ2-1
CDR3 length: 18
D gene: TRBD2

CDR3 protein: CASSLGQGRNEQYF
V gene: TRBV19
J gene: TRBJ2-7
CDR3 length: 14
D gene: TRBD1

CDR3 protein: CSVEVSGGNYGYTF
V gene: TRBV29-1
J gene: TRBJ1-2
CDR3 length: 14
D gene: NA

CDR3 protein: CASRLLAGSTDTQYF
V gene: TRBV6-1
J gene: TRBJ2-3
CDR3 length: 15
D gene: TRBD2

CDR3 protein: CASSLVGGWEQYF
V gene: TRBV5-6
J gene: TRBJ2-7
CDR3 length: 13
D gene: NA

CDR3 protein: CASSVTGYLREQYF
V gene: TRBV2
J gene: TRBJ2-7
CDR3 length: 14
D gene: NA

CDR3 protein: CASSLEGQLGLFF
V gene: TRBV19
J gene: TRBJ2-2
CDR3 length: 13
D gene: NA

CDR3 protein: CASSPATGANTEAFF
V gene: TRBV18
J gene: TRBJ1-1
CDR3 length: 15
D gene: TRBD1

CDR3 protein: CASSRGAAQETQYF
V gene: TRBV11-2
J gene: TRBJ2-5
CDR3 length: 14
D gene: NA

CDR3 protein: CASSLGGINEKLFF
V gene: TRBV19
J gene: TRBJ1-4
CDR3 length: 14
D gene: NA

CDR3 protein: CAWSAAGGPGGTDTQYF
V gene: TRBV30
J gene: TRBJ2-3
CDR3 length: 17
D gene: TRBD2

CDR3 protein: CASRDSGSMTDTQYF
V gene: TRBV7-8
J gene: TRBJ2-3
CDR3 length: 15
D gene: TRBD2

CDR3 protein: CASTHRDSNEQFF
V gene: TRBV6-6
J gene: TRBJ2-1
CDR3 length: 13
D gene: NA

CDR3 protein: CASSPGQGGDTQYF
V gene: TRBV7-9
J gene: TRBJ2-3
CDR3 length: 14
D gene: TRBD1

CDR3 protein: CASSSWDTSTGELFF
V gene: TRBV27
J gene: TRBJ2-2
CDR3 length: 15
D gene: NA

CDR3 protein: CASSGTDRGTYGYTF
V gene: TRBV28
J gene: TRBJ1-2
CDR3 length: 15
D gene: TRBD1

CDR3 protein: CASSLNPGQTMNTEAFF
V gene: TRBV5-4
J gene: TRBJ1-1
CDR3 length: 17
D gene: TRBD1

CDR3 protein: CASSVKGSEQYF
V gene: TRBV10-2
J gene: TRBJ2-7
CDR3 length: 12
D gene: NA

CDR3 protein: CASSNSLGGYRAFF
V gene: TRBV19
J gene: TRBJ1-1
CDR3 length: 14
D gene: NA

CDR3 protein: CASSRPSGANTGELFF
V gene: TRBV18
J gene: TRBJ2-2
CDR3 length: 16
D gene: TRBD2

CDR3 protein: CASSSRDGDEKLFF
V gene: TRBV5-4
J gene: TRBJ1-4
CDR3 length: 14
D gene: NA

CDR3 protein: CAIRAQENQPQHF
V gene: TRBV10-3
J gene: TRBJ1-5
CDR3 length: 13
D gene: NA

CDR3 protein: CASSPAGTGVYEQYF
V gene: TRBV5-5
J gene: TRBJ2-7
CDR3 length: 15
D gene: TRBD1